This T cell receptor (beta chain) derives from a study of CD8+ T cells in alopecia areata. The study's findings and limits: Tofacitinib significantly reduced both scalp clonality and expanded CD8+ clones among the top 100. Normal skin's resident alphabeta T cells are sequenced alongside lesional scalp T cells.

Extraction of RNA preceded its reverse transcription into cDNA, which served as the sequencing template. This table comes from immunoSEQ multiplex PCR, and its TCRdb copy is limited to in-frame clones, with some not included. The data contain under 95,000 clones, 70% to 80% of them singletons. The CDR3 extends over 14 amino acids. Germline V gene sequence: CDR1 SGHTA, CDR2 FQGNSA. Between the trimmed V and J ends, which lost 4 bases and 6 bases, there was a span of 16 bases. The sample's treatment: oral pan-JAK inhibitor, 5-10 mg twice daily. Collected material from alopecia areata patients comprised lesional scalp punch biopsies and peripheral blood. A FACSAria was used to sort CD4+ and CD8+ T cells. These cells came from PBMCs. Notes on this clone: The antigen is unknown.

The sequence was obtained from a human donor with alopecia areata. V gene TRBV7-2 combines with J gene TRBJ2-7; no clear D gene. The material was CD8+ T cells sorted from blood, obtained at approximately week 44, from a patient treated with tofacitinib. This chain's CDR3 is CASSSFAADSEQYF. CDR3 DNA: TGTGCCAGCAGCTCCTTTGCCGCAGATTCCGAGCAGTACTTC.